One sample yielded the 29 T cell receptor beta chains listed below, sequenced in a study of cytomegalovirus exposure and HLA in healthy donors. Primers included in the PCR were 60 Vbeta and 13 Jbeta primers. Measured with immunoSEQ multiplex PCR; TCRdb has only the in-frame clones, and not every one. The sample contains about 160,000 clones, around four fifths of which appear only once. Sequencing was carried out using PBMCs. These receptors were taken from a woman aged 45-65 years in good health and CMV-seronegative.

The genes are TRBV18 and TRBJ2-7; TRBD2 matches 11 bases. Trimming took 2 bases from V and 5 from J; bases not matched to a gene: 2. Germline CDR1 is KGHSH and CDR2 is LQKENI. The CDR3 sequence is 14 residues long. CDR3 residues: CASSPASGRNEQYF. The CDR3 DNA follows: TGTGCCAGCTCACCAGCTAGCGGGAGGAACGAGCAGTACTTC.

The gene calls are TRBV9 and TRBJ1-6; 7 bases fit TRBD1. Losses at the gene ends were 0 bases for V and 9 bases for J; bases not matched to a gene: 6. The CDR3 is made up of 15 amino acids. Germline loops: CDR1 SGDLS, CDR2 YYNGEE. This chain's CDR3 is CASSVGVTGFSPLHF. The CDR3, as DNA: TGTGCCAGCAGCGTAGGGGTGACAGGGTTTTCACCCCTCCACTTT.

The chain carries TRBV11-3 and TRBJ1-1; 9 bases match TRBD1. This CDR3 is built from 14 residues. Looked up from germline, CDR1 is SGHNT and CDR2 is YENEEA. Trimming at V came to 4 bases and at J to 10 bases, leaving 10 bases not matched to a gene. The CDR3 nucleotides read TGTGCCAGCAGCTCAAGGACAGGGGAGTTCGGAGCTTTCTTT. Its protein product is CASSSRTGEFGAFF.

This clone was observed once. V is TRBV5-4 and J is TRBJ2-2; tentative D call: TRBD2 (5 bases). This CDR3 contains 16 residues. V lost 4 bases and J 7 bases, leaving 20 bases between the germline ends. CDR1 is SGHNT, CDR2 YYREEE, per germline (reference sequence). The CDR3 is CASSPTISGDGGELFF. The DNA for the CDR3 is TGTGCCAGCAGCCCAACTATTTCCGGGGATGGCGGGGAGCTGTTTTTT.

The V call is TRBV28, the J call TRBJ1-2, with 7 positions matching TRBD1. This CDR3 has 13 amino acids. Germline V CDR1 and CDR2: MDHEN, SYDVKM. The J segment lost 4 bases and the V segment lost 3 bases, leaving 2 bases of the junction unmatched. The CDR3 DNA follows: TGTGCCAGCAGTTTTGACAGGGCCTATGGCTACACCTTC. Its protein is CASSFDRAYGYTF.

V and J are TRBV6-5 and TRBJ1-2; 11 nucleotides match TRBD1. The CDR3 totals 13 residues. The junction had 3 bases not matched to a gene; V was cut back by 0 bases and J by 12 bases. CDR1 is MNHEY, CDR2 SVGAGI, per germline. CDR3 bases: TGTGCCAGCAGTTACTCGGGACAGGGGGTAAACACCTTC. This gives the protein CASSYSGQGVNTF.

This clone appeared once. CDR3 bases: TGTGCCAGCAGCTTGAGGGGGACAGGGAATTCACCCCTCCACTTT. Protein sequence: CASSLRGTGNSPLHF. The chain couples TRBV5-5 to TRBJ1-6; 9 nucleotides match TRBD1. This CDR3 comprises 15 residues. The trim removed 1 base at V and 7 bases at J, leaving 3 bases unmatched. Germline V gene data show CDR1 as SGHKS and CDR2 as YYEKEE (reference sequence). The full variable domain, rest sourced from reference TRBV5-5 and TRBJ1-6, is DAGVTQSPTHLIKTRGQQVTLRCSPISGHKSVSWYQQVLGQGPQFIFQYYEKEERGRGNFPDRFSARQFPNYSSELNVNALLLGDSALYLCASSLRGTGNSPLHFGNGTRLTVT.

This clone was recorded a few times. This sequence joins TRBV5-1 and TRBJ1-5; D may be TRBD1 (5 bases). Trimming pared 0 bases from V and 6 bases from J, leaving 13 bases between. The CDR3 totals 15 residues. Germline CDR1 SGHRS, CDR2 YFSETQ. CDR3 in amino acids: CASSLAGERSQPQHF. For the CDR3, the DNA is TGCGCCAGCAGCTTGGCGGGGGAACGAAGTCAGCCCCAGCATTTT.

V gene TRBV19 combines with J gene TRBJ2-3; 7 bases map to TRBD1. Germline-derived CDR1 and CDR2 are LNHDA and SQIVND (reference sequence). The CDR3 is 15 residues long. After removal of 9 bases from V and 6 bases from J, the junction contained 15 bases not matched to a gene. CDR3 amino acids: CASSIDRAPSDTQYF. The CDR3 coding sequence is TGTGCCAGCAGCATTGACAGGGCGCCTTCCGATACGCAGTATTTT.

This chain connects TRBV28 to TRBJ1-5, with TRBD1 matching 9 bases. Per the germline V gene, CDR1 is MDHEN and CDR2 is SYDVKM. The V gene end was trimmed by 7 bases and the J gene end by 5 bases; junction bases not matched to a gene: 6. The CDR3 is 14 amino acids. The CDR3 protein is CASTQGQGYQPQHF. The CDR3 coding sequence is TGTGCCAGCACGCAAGGACAGGGGTATCAGCCCCAGCATTTT.

The rearrangement joins TRBV9 to TRBJ1-1, with D possibly matching TRBD1 (6 bases). This CDR3 comprises 14 residues. Trimming shortened V by 0 bases and J by 0 bases, and 6 bases separated the two germline ends. From germline, CDR1 is SGDLS and CDR2 YYNGEE. The CDR3 spells CASSVGQVNTEAFF. CDR3 sequence (DNA): TGTGCCAGCAGCGTAGGACAGGTGAACACTGAAGCTTTCTTT. The whole variable domain, filled in from reference TRBV9 and TRBJ1-1, reads DSGVTQTPKHLITATGQRVTLRCSPRSGDLSVYWYQQSLDQGLQFLIQYYNGEERAKGNILERFSAQQFPDLHSELNLSSLELGDSALYFCASSVGQVNTEAFFGQGTRLTVV.

On this clone itself: In the same sample, other DNA sequences code for this CDR3. The chain combines TRBV5-1 with TRBJ2-1; 7 bases are a match to TRBD2. The CDR3 spans 13 residues. With 4 bases clipped from V and 6 bases from J, the junction kept 4 bases outside the gene matches. Germline V gene data show CDR1 as SGHRS and CDR2 as YFSETQ. The CDR3 DNA reads as TGCGCCAGCAGCCCAAGACTAGCCAATGAGCAGTTCTTC. Amino acid sequence: CASSPRLANEQFF.

This chain uses TRBV18 with TRBJ1-5, with D possibly matching TRBD1 (6 bases). Germline CDR1 reads KGHSH; CDR2 reads LQKENI. The CDR3 sequence is 16 residues long. Trimming stripped 0 bases from V and 7 bases from J, with 16 bases between. As DNA, the CDR3 is TGTGCCAGCTCACCACCCTCAGGGGATATAGGACAGCCCCAGCATTTT. Translated: CASSPPSGDIGQPQHF.

This chain links TRBV27 with TRBJ1-2, with 7 bases matching TRBD1. Germline V gene sequence: CDR1 MNHEY, CDR2 SMNVEV (reference sequence). The trim removed 5 bases at V and 2 bases at J, leaving 8 bases unmatched. The CDR3 consists of 15 residues. CDR3 in DNA: TGTGCCAGCAGTCCCGGGCGGACAGGAAACTATGGCTACACCTTC. Translation gives CASSPGRTGNYGYTF.

This chain connects TRBV7-9 to TRBJ1-4; D unresolved. V lost 2 bases and J lost 2, with 12 bases in between. This CDR3 is 16 amino acids long. Germline CDR1 reads SEHNR; CDR2 reads FQNEAQ (reference sequence). CDR3 amino acids: CASSLLRASTNEKLFF. CDR3 nucleotide sequence: TGTGCCAGCAGCTTATTAAGAGCTTCTACTAATGAAAAACTGTTTTTT.

This clone was seen a few times. The V gene is TRBV25-1, the J gene TRBJ1-6, with D tentatively TRBD1 (5 bases). V lost 6 bases and J lost 0, with 12 bases in between. The germline gives CDR1 MGHDK, CDR2 SYGVNS. This CDR3 has 16 amino acids. CDR3 nucleotide sequence: TGTGCCAGCAGGGCCGGGGGGTACTCCTATAATTCACCCCTCCACTTT. It yields the protein CASRAGGYSYNSPLHF.

The genes are TRBV11-2 and TRBJ2-3, with a tentative D call TRBD2 (5 bases). Germline assignment: CDR1 SGHAT and CDR2 FQNNGV. Trimming shortened V by 8 bases and J by 2 bases, and 11 bases separated the two germline ends. The CDR3 runs to 13 residues. CDR3 coding DNA: TGTGCCAGCGGACCGGGGTCCACAGATACGCAGTATTTT. Amino acid sequence: CASGPGSTDTQYF.

This clone has more than one count but fewer than ten. The chain combines TRBV6-1 with TRBJ1-1; 8 bases align to TRBD1. This CDR3 is built from 13 residues. The germline CDR1 and CDR2 sequences are MNHNS and SASEGT. V shed 8 bases, J shed 10 bases, and the junction held 12 bases outside the gene matches. Written as DNA, the CDR3 is TGTGCCAGCCTTAATGCTCAGGGGGCAACAGCTTTCTTT. This encodes CASLNAQGATAFF.

The chain carries TRBV7-9 and TRBJ2-5; D gene uncertain. Germline V CDR1 and CDR2: SEHNR, FQNEAQ (reference sequence). CDR3 length: 12 amino acids. V shed 1 base and J shed 6 bases, with 6 bases lying between them. The CDR3: CASSLDSQTQYF. Written as DNA, the CDR3 is TGTGCCAGCAGCTTAGATAGCCAGACCCAGTACTTC.

This clone has just a few counts. The CDR3: CSARTSYEQYF. The CDR3 bases are TGCAGTGCTAGAACTAGCTACGAGCAGTACTTC. V and J are TRBV20-1 and TRBJ2-7; TRBD2 might be the D (5 bases). V was cut by 2 bases and J by 3 bases, with 5 bases left in between. The CDR3 has 11 residues. Germline V gene sequence: CDR1 DFQATT, CDR2 SNEGSKA (reference sequence).

The rearrangement links TRBV5-1 to TRBJ1-2, with D maybe TRBD1 (6 bases). The CDR3 loop spans 16 amino acids. V was cut by 4 bases and J by 2 bases, with 18 bases left in between. Germline values: CDR1 SGHRS, CDR2 YFSETQ. The DNA for the CDR3 is TGCGCCAGCAGCGCCCGGGACATGGGGGACAACTATGGCTACACCTTC. It codes for CASSARDMGDNYGYTF.

There are a few counts of this clone. The J gene is TRBJ2-7, the V gene TRBV4-3; 10 bases agree with TRBD2. This CDR3 region has 15 residues. The V gene's germline CDR1 is LGHNA and CDR2 YSLEER. V lost 3 bases and J lost 0; bases outside the gene matches: 2. The CDR3 loop is CASSQSGGDSYEQYF. DNA of the CDR3: TGCGCCAGCAGCCAGAGCGGGGGGGACTCCTACGAGCAGTACTTC.

This chain joins TRBV5-4 and TRBJ1-2, with TRBD1 matching 7 bases. This CDR3 is 14 amino acids long. V was clipped by 4 bases and J by 7 bases; unmatched bases: 10. Germline V CDR1 and CDR2: SGHNT, YYREEE (reference sequence). CDR3 nucleotides: TGTGCCAGCAGCATTGACAGGGTGGGCGGTGGCTACACCTTC. The encoded protein is CASSIDRVGGGYTF.

Only a few counts were recorded for this clone. The chain is built from TRBV6-6 and TRBJ2-7, with D possibly matching TRBD1 (6 bases). Germline-derived CDR1 and CDR2 are MNHNY and SVGAGI (reference sequence). The CDR3 length is 15 residues. The V gene lost 5 bases and the J gene lost 3 bases, with 17 bases spanning the gap. The CDR3 here is CASSGLDRLVYEQYF. The CDR3 nucleotides read TGTGCCAGCAGTGGGCTCGACAGGCTTGTCTACGAGCAGTACTTC.

This chain links TRBV9 with TRBJ2-3, with D perhaps TRBD1 (5 bases). The CDR3 is made up of 15 amino acids. Germline CDR1 and CDR2: SGDLS and YYNGEE. V lost 1 base and J 1 base, leaving 10 bases between the germline ends. This chain's CDR3 is CASSVLGRGTDTQYF. The CDR3 DNA reads TGTGCCAGCAGCGTATTGGGCAGGGGCACAGATACGCAGTATTTT.

In DNA form, the CDR3 reads TGTGCCAGTACGCCGGGAACAGGGAATGGAAACACCATATATTTT. Translated, it gives CASTPGTGNGNTIYF. The V gene is TRBV19, the J gene TRBJ1-3, with D possibly being TRBD1 (6 bases). The length of the CDR3 is 15 residues. Trimming left V 7 bases short and J 3 bases short, with 16 bases between. The germline V gene has CDR1 LNHDA and CDR2 SQIVND (reference sequence).

The rearrangement links TRBV19 to TRBJ1-6; no definite D call. The CDR3 consists of 16 residues. The V and J ends lost 1 base and 7 bases respectively, with 14 bases between them. Germline V gene lookup returns CDR1 LNHDA and CDR2 SQIVND (reference sequence). The CDR3 protein is CASSIAPGPGNSPLHF. The DNA for the CDR3 is TGTGCCAGTAGTATAGCCCCGGGTCCTGGCAATTCACCCCTCCACTTT.

This clone was found a few times. The chain combines TRBV11-3 with TRBJ1-1, with 7 bases lining up with TRBD1. V was clipped by 3 bases and J by 1 base; unmatched bases: 2. The CDR3 is 14 amino acids. Germline lookup yields CDR1 SGHNT and CDR2 YENEEA. The CDR3 DNA is TGTGCCAGCAGCTTGACAGGGACGAACACTGAAGCTTTCTTT. Residues: CASSLTGTNTEAFF.

The chain links TRBV2 to TRBJ2-1; the match to TRBD2 covers 12 bases. CDR1 SNHLY and CDR2 FYNNEI come from the germline V gene. V shed 9 bases, J shed 7 bases, and the junction held 1 base outside the gene matches. The CDR3 runs to 12 residues. Here the CDR3 reads CASGTSGNEQFF. CDR3 coding DNA: TGTGCCAGTGGGACTAGCGGGAATGAGCAGTTCTTC.